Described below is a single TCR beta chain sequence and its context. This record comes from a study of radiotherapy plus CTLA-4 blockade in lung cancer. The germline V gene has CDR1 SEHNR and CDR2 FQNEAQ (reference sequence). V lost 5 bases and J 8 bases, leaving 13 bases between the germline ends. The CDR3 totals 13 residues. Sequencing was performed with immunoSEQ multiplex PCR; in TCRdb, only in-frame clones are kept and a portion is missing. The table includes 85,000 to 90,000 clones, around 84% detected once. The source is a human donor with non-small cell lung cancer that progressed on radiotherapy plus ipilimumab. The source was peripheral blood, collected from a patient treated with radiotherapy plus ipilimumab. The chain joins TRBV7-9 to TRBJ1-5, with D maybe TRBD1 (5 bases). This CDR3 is CASSPGGGEPQHF. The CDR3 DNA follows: TGTGCCAGCAGCCCGGGGGGAGGGGAGCCCCAGCATTTT.